This T cell receptor (beta chain) was captured by sequencing in a study of cytomegalovirus exposure and HLA in healthy donors. Findings and caveats of the study: Sequencing depth across donors, presence/absence analyses assumed, was roughly uniform.

The PCR used 60 Vbeta and 13 Jbeta primers. Using immunoSEQ multiplex PCR, the repertoire was profiled, and TCRdb retains in-frame clones only, with some absent. This table has more than 90,000 clones, less than 80% appearing once. The CDR3 is made up of 15 amino acids. V was trimmed by 0 bases and J by 7 bases, leaving 13 bases between them. Note on this clone: Its antigen is currently unknown.

This chain connects TRBV23-1 to TRBJ1-5; D unresolved. TRBV23-1 is known as an ORF, though its function is uncertain. Sequencing was performed on PBMCs. The clonotype comes from a woman between 40 and 55 years old in good health and CMV-seropositive. This CDR3 is CASSQSLRSGQPQHF. In nucleotides, the CDR3 is TGCGCCAGCAGTCAATCTTTACGATCGGGGCAGCCCCAGCATTTT.